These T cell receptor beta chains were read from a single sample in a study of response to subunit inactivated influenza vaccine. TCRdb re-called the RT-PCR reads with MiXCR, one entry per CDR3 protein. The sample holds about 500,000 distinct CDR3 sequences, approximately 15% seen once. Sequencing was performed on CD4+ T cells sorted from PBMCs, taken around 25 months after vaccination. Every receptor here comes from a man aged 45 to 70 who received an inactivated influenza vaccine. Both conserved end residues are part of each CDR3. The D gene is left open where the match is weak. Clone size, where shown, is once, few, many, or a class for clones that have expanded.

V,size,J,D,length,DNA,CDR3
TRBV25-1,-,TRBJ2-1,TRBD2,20,TGTGCCAGCAGTGAAGGTTATGAGGGGACTAGCAGGAGCATCTACAATGAGCAGTTCTTC,CASSEGYEGTSRSIYNEQFF
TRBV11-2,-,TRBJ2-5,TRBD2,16,TGTGCCAGCAGCGACCGGGACTACCCACTCAGGGAGACCCAGTACTTC,CASSDRDYPLRETQYF
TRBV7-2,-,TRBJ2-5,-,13,TGTGCCAGCAGCTTCAGGGGGGTGGAGACCCAGTACTTC,CASSFRGVETQYF
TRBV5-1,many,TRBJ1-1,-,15,TGCGCCAGCAGCTTGGGTCAGACTATGAACACTGAAGCTTTCTTT,CASSLGQTMNTEAFF
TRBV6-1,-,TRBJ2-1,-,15,TGTGCCAGCAGTGACTTCCAGGGACGATACAATGAGCAGTTCTTC,CASSDFQGRYNEQFF
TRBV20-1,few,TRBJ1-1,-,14,TGCAGTGCTAGAGATCTGGCTAAGAACACTGAAGCTTTCTTT,CSARDLAKNTEAFF
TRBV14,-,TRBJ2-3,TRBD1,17,TGTGCCAGCAGCCATAGAACCGGGACAGCTTTCACAGATACGCAGTATTTT,CASSHRTGTAFTDTQYF
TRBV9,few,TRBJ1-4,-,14,TGTGCCAGCAGCGGCAGGGAAATAAACGAAAAACTGTTTTTT,CASSGREINEKLFF
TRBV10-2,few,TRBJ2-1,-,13,TGCGCCAGCAGTGAATTTTACGGTAGTGAGCAGTTCTTC,CASSEFYGSEQFF
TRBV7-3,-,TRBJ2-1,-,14,TGTGCCAGCGGGGCAGGGGACGGCTACAATGAGCAGTTCTTC,CASGAGDGYNEQFF
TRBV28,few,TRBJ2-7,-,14,TGTGCCAGCAGTTTGCCAGGGGGGTCCTACGAGCAGTACTTC,CASSLPGGSYEQYF
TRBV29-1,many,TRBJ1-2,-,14,TGCAGCGTTGAAGATCATGGCAGGGCCTATAGCTACACCTTC,CSVEDHGRAYSYTF
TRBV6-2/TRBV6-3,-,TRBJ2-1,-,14,TGTGCCAGCAGAAACCCCCTCGTAAACAATGAGCAGTTCTTC,CASRNPLVNNEQFF
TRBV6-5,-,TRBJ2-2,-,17,TGTGCCAGCAGTTCTCACTCGTTTGGGGCCAAGACCGGGGAGCTGTTTTTT,CASSSHSFGAKTGELFF
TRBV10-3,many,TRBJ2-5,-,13,TGTGCCATCAGTGAGTCCGGTAGAGAGACCCAGTACTTC,CAISESGRETQYF
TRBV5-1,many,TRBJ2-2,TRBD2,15,TGCGCCAGCAGCCTTAGCGGGAGGGACACCGGGGAGCTGTTTTTT,CASSLSGRDTGELFF
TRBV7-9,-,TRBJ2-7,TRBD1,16,TGTGCCAGCAGCCCCCGGACCGGGACAGGGTCCTACGAGCAGTACTTC,CASSPRTGTGSYEQYF
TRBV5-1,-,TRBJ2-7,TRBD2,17,TGCGCCAGCAGCTTGTCATTGGGACTAGCGGGTCTCTACGAGCAGTACTTC,CASSLSLGLAGLYEQYF
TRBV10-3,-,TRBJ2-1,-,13,TGTGCCATCAGTGAGACACAGCAGGCCGAGCAGTTCTTC,CAISETQQAEQFF
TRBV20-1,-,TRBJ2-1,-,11,TGCAGTGCCATTAGGATAAATGAGCAGTTCTTC,CSAIRINEQFF
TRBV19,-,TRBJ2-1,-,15,TGTGCCAGTACTAGGGGGGACTTCTCCTACAATGAGCAGTTCTTC,CASTRGDFSYNEQFF
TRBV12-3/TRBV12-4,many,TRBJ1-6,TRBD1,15,TGTGCCAGCAGTCAATCCGGGACAGGGAATTCACCCCTCCACTTT,CASSQSGTGNSPLHF
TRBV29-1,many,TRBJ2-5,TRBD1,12,TGCAGCGTCGGACAGGGGACGGAGACCCAGTACTTC,CSVGQGTETQYF
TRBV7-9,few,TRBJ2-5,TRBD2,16,TGTGCCAGCAGCGCTCGCGGGCTAGCGGGAGCAGAGACCCAGTACTTC,CASSARGLAGAETQYF
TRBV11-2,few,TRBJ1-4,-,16,TGTGCCAGCAGCCCTACGAGTTTCGCAACTAATGAAAAACTGTTTTTT,CASSPTSFATNEKLFF